This TCR beta chain was sequenced during a study of blood T cell repertoires in COVID-19. The CDR3 consists of 16 residues. The V and J ends lost 4 bases and 2 bases respectively, with 19 bases between them. Germline V gene data show CDR1 as SGHRS and CDR2 as YFSETQ. The method was immunoSEQ multiplex PCR; TCRdb's version includes in-frame clones alone and lacks a portion of them. Of 300,000 to 400,000 clones listed, around 86% are singletons. The source is a man aged 50-60 years with active or convalescent COVID-19. Sequenced sample: peripheral blood. The chain couples TRBV5-1 to TRBJ2-7, with D unclear. The CDR3 sequence: CASSPGDWPSTYEQYF. The CDR3 DNA sequence: TGCGCCAGCAGCCCTGGAGACTGGCCGTCGACCTACGAGCAGTACTTC.